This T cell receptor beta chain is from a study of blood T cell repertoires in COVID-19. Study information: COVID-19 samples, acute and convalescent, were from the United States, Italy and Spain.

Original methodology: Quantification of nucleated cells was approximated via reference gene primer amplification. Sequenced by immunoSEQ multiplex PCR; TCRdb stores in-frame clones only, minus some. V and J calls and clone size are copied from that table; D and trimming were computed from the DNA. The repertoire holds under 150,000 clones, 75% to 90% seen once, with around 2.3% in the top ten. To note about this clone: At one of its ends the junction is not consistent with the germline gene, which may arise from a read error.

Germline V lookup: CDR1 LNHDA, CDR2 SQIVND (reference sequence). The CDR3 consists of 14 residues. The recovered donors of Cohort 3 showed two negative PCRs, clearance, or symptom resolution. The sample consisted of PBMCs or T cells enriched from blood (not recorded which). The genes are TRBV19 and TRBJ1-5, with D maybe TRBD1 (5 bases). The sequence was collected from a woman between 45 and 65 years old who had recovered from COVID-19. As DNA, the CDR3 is TGTGCGAGTACGATTCGGGTGACAGCCCCACCTCAGCATTTT. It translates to CASTIRVTAPPQHF.